The following is a T cell receptor (beta chain) sequence with its context. The specificity of this receptor is unknown. Within one base of it there is no much larger clone, and no base qualities were kept. V is trimmed back by 6 bases and J by 4 bases, and the junction contains 6 bases that no gene match accounts for. Reading from cysteine to phenylalanine, the CDR3 counts 14 amino acids. Only the CDR3 part of the read is kept: 42 bases, read in frame from the first base. The germline V gene yields SNHLY for CDR1 and FYNNEI for CDR2. This sample stems from a study of memory CD4+ T cells and cytomegalovirus serostatus (dated by TCRdb to about 2019). Broadly, across the study: The roughly 35 healthy Belgian adults in the cohort included 9 who were CMV seropositive and 24 who were CMV seronegative. The study sequenced CD4+ memory TCRbeta repertoires of a Belgian cohort with known cytomegalovirus serostatus to replicate a published TCR-based CMV serostatus classifier. Study-wide findings and limitations: CMV serostatus prediction reached a median bootstrapped AUC of approximately 0.96 with the original framework and roughly 0.9 with a US-trained random forest. Of 164 previously reported CMV-associated TCRbeta sequences, approximately 70 appeared in the CD4+ memory repertoires, each in one to five individuals. The results were interpreted as suggesting that the CMV-associated TCR signature is mostly present in the CD4+ memory repertoire. On the Belgian cohort, the classifier built on the original framework reached a median bootstrapped AUC of nearly 0.96, with a 95% CI of 0.76-1.00. Unlike the original study, which covered naive and memory CD4+ and CD8+ populations, the Belgian study sequenced only CD4+CD45RO+ memory cells.

Genomic DNA was extracted from sorted cells with the Quick-DNA Microprep Kit. TCRbeta DNA was amplified with the immunoSEQ hsTCRbeta kit following the manufacturer's protocol. An Illumina MiSeq instrument was used to sequence the TCRbeta libraries. In the source study's methods: Following removal of out-of-frame sequences, around 2.4 million distinct TCRbeta sequences were retained, with an average of around 67,000 per individual. Each individual was scored using the number of some 160 previously reported CMV-associated TCRbeta sequences that the individual carried and the total number of productive distinct TCRbeta sequences. A beta-binomial model was reimplemented in Python, and scikit-learn random forests with default parameters were trained on data from the US cohort. Classifier performance on the Belgian cohort was reported as the median AUC with percentile confidence intervals calculated over 10,000 bootstrap iterations. TCRdb provides this immuneACCESS table in a form limited to in-frame rearrangements. Some clones are lacking; in checked studies, under half of them reflect an unresolved V gene, and why the rest are absent is not known. V and J calls and clone size come straight from that table; D and trimming were deduced from the DNA. Within this sample are approximately 88,000 clones, with 80% of them counted one time only. In total, the top ten clones hold about 3.5% of the sample.

Single viable CD3+CD4+CD8-CD45RO+ cells were sorted as memory CD4+ T cells on a FACSAria II. CMV serostatus was assessed using a Roche Elecsys assay, by which serum IgG against CMV pp150, pp28, p38 and p52 was detected. Once the samples were thawed, total CD4+ T cells were enriched through positive selection using CD4 magnetic microbeads. The samples came from a different study that was designed specifically to examine the CD4+ T cell memory repertoire. Peripheral blood mononuclear cells were isolated and cryopreserved according to standard operating procedures, and serum was stored at -80 degrees C. The staining used CD3-PerCP (BW264/56), CD4-APC (RPA-T4), CD45RO-PE (UCHT1) and CD8-Pacific Orange (3B5) antibodies, and Sytox blue was used to exclude non-viable cells.

The sequence was collected from an adult in good health and CMV-seropositive. Source material: memory CD4+ T cells from blood. This sequence uses TRBV2 and TRBJ2-7; TRBD1 aligns with 10 central bases. The DNA sequence is TGTGCCAGCAGGGCCGCGGGACAGGGGTACGAGCAGTACTTC. It translates to CASRAAGQGYEQYF. Here the CDR3 is joined to the reference TRBV2 and TRBJ2-7 genes, and the full variable domain is: EPEVTQTPSHQVTQMGQEVILRCVPISNHLYFYWYRQILGQKVEFLVSFYNNEISEKSEIFDDQFSVERPDGSNFTLKIRSTKLEDSAMYFCASRAAGQGYEQYFGPGTRLTVT.